This paragraph covers one T cell receptor beta chain sequence. The antigen remains unidentified. The treatment: around 19 received Ad26.COV2.S at low or high dose, single or two shots; about 5 received placebo; per-sample allocation not given. After the first vaccine or placebo injection, samples were drawn on day 63. In Boston, an adult donor aged 18-55 years took part. Sequencing used immunoSEQ multiplex PCR; TCRdb keeps in-frame clones, though not all of them. The sample has 300,000 to 400,000 clones, roughly 90% seen once. There are 13 residues in the CDR3. In germline, CDR1 is SGHTA, CDR2 FQGNSA. The V and J ends lost 5 bases and 8 bases respectively, with 12 bases between them. This specimen belongs to a study of Ad26.COV2.S vaccination and SARS-CoV-2 variants. At the level of the study: Participants got Ad26.COV2.S intramuscularly, once or twice 56 days apart. General study results and limits: Substantial response breadth was reportedly seen for spike-specific CD8+ and CD4+ T cells after vaccination. Among vaccine recipients, spike-specific TCR breadth exceeded that of placebo recipients.

This sequence originates from a person between 18 and 60 years old who received the Ad26.COV2.S COVID-19 vaccine or a placebo. The input for sequencing was peripheral blood, taken in a trial of Ad26.COV2.S vaccine versus placebo. J is TRBJ1-4 and V is TRBV7-2; D unresolved. CDR3 nucleotide sequence: TGTGCCAGCAGCCTGGTTAACGGGGAAAAACTGTTTTTT. Translation gives CASSLVNGEKLFF.